Described below is a single TCR beta chain sequence and its context. Its antigen is undetermined. These data originate in a study of T-cell memory formation after mild COVID-19. Germline V gene sequence: CDR1 SGHKS, CDR2 YYEKEE (reference sequence). There are 15 residues in the CDR3. V was pared by 4 bases and J by 0 bases, with 11 bases between. Points from the study as a whole: Cross-reactive memory appears to have joined, as suggested by some responding clones showing up in pre-infection memory.

Each CDR3 protein gets one entry after TCRdb re-called the 5' RACE reads with MiXCR. This repertoire shows about 440,000 distinct CDR3 sequences, 20% found once; its top ten account for more than 8%. The sequence was collected from an adult woman who had mild COVID-19 (a few samples of this study predate the infection). Cell type and time point are not known. Sequenced: PBMCs or a T cell subset sorted from them (not recorded which). This chain uses TRBV5-5 with TRBJ2-4, with D unclear. CDR3 DNA: TGTGCCAGCAGCGCTAGACCGAAAGCCAAAAACATTCAGTACTTC. This sequence encodes CASSARPKAKNIQYF.